The T cell receptor beta chain described here comes from a study of identical twins. TCRdb reprocessed the 5' RACE reads via MiXCR and lists one record per CDR3 protein. This table has over 600,000 distinct CDR3 sequences, 21% appearing once. Trimming cost V 1 base and J 2 bases; bases outside gene matches: 4. This CDR3 has 16 amino acids. Germline CDR1 SGHTA, CDR2 FQGNSA. The sample was also linked to a second study, of T cells expressing NK-cell markers. That paper adds: Restricting sorting to alpha-beta TCR T cells was achieved in several experiments by an anti-gamma-delta TCR antibody.

The V and J genes are TRBV7-2 and TRBJ2-7; TRBD2 agrees at 11 bases. This receptor was obtained from a woman aged 18-29 years in good health. Sequencing was done on a sample of PBMCs. DNA of the CDR3: TGTGCCAGCAGCTTAGGACTAGCGGGACGACCCTACGAGCAGTACTTC. Amino acids: CASSLGLAGRPYEQYF. The whole variable domain, filled in from reference TRBV7-2 and TRBJ2-7, reads GAGVSQSPSNKVTEKGKDVELRCDPISGHTALYWYRQSLGQGLEFLIYFQGNSAPDKSGLPSDRFSAERTGGSVSTLTIQRTQQEDSAVYLCASSLGLAGRPYEQYFGPGTRLTVT.